This TCR beta chain was observed in a study of blood T cell repertoires in COVID-19. Across the study: Sample material is recorded as cDNA or gDNA derived from T cells, B-cell-depleted T cells, or PBMCs.

During active infection, Seattle patients enrolled and were then monitored through disease. Profiling relied on immunoSEQ multiplex PCR, and the TCRdb table lists in-frame clones only, not all of them. The data contain tens of thousands of clones, roughly nine tenths of them singletons. This CDR3 is built from 14 residues. V shed 6 bases and J 5 bases; nucleotides not matched to a gene: 7. The V gene's germline CDR1 is SNHLY and CDR2 FYNNEI. This TCR came from a man aged 35 to 55 with COVID-19, enrolled during active disease. Sample: peripheral blood. The chain uses TRBV2 and TRBJ2-7, with TRBD1 matching over 10 bases. The CDR3 nucleotides are TGTGCCAGCAGCAGGGACAGGGGATCCAACGAGCAGTACTTC. Translating it yields CASSRDRGSNEQYF.